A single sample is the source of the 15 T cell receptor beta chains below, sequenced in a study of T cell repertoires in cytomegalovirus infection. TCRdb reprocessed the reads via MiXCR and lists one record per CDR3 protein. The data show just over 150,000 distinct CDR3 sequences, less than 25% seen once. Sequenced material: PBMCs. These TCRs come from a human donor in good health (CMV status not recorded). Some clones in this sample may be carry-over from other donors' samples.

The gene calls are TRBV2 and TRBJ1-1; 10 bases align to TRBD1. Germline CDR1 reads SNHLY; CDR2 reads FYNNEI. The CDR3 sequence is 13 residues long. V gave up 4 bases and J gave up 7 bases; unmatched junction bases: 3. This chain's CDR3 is CASSGDRGFEAFF. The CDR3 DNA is TGTGCCAGCAGTGGGGACAGGGGATTTGAAGCTTTCTTT.

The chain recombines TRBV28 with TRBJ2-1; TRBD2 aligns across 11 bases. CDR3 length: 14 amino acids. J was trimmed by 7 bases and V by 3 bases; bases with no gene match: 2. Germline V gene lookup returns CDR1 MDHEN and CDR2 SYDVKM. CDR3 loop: CASSFTSGSNEQFF. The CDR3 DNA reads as TGTGCCAGCAGTTTTACTAGCGGGAGTAATGAGCAGTTCTTC.

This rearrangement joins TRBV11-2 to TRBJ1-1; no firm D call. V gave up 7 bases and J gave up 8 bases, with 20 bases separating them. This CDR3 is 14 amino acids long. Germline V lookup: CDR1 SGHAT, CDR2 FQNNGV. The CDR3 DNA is TGTGCCAGCACCCTTGTCCAAGACAAGGAAGAAGCTTTCTTT. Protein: CASTLVQDKEEAFF. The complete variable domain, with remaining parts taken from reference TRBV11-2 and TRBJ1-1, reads EAGVAQSPRYKIIEKRQSVAFWCNPISGHATLYWYQQILGQGPKLLIQFQNNGVVDDSQLPKDRFSAERLKGVDSTLKIQPAKLEDSAVYLCASTLVQDKEEAFFGQGTRLTVV.

DNA of the CDR3: TGTGCCATCAGTGAGGCCGGGACAGGGAAATACGAGCAGTACTTC. It yields the protein CAISEAGTGKYEQYF. V is TRBV10-3 and J is TRBJ2-7, with 9 bases fitting TRBD1. V lost 2 bases, J lost 4 bases, and 6 bases stayed unmatched. The CDR3 is 15 amino acids. CDR1 and CDR2 from the germline V gene are ENHRY and SYGVKD.

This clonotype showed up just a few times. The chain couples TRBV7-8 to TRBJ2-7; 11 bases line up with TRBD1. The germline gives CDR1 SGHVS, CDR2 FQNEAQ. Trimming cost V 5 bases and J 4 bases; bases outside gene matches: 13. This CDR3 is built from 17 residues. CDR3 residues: CASSAKIGGQGVYEQYF. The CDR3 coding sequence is TGTGCCAGCAGCGCCAAAATAGGGGGACAGGGGGTTTACGAGCAGTACTTC.

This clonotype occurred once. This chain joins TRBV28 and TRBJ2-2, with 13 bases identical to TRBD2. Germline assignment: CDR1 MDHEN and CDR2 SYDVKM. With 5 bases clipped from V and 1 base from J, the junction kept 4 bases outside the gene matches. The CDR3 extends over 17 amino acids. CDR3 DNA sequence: TGTGCCAGCAGTCGGACTAGCGGGAGTAGGAACACCGGGGAGCTGTTTTTT. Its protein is CASSRTSGSRNTGELFF.

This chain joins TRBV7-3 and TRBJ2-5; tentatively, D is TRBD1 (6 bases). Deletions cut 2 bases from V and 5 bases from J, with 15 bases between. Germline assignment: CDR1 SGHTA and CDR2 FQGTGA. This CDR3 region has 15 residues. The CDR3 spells CASSLVTGIRETQYF. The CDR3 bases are TGTGCCAGCAGCTTAGTGACAGGCATCCGGGAGACCCAGTACTTC.

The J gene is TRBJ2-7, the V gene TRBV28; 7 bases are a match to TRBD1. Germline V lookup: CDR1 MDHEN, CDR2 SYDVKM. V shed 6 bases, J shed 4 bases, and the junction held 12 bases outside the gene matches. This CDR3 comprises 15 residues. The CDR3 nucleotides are TGTGCCAGCAGCACCTTGACAGGGTTTGGGTACGAGCAGTACTTC. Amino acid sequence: CASSTLTGFGYEQYF.

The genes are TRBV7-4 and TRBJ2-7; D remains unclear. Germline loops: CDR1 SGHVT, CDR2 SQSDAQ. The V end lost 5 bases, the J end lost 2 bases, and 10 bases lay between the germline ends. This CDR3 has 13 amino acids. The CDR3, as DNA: TGTGCCAGCAGCCCCCCTGGGGCCTACGAGCAGTACTTC. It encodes CASSPPGAYEQYF.

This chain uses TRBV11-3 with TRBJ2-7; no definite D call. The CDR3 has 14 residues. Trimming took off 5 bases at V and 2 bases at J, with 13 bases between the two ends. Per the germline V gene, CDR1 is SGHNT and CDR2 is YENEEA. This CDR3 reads CASSAGPPAYEQYF. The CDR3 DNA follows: TGTGCCAGCAGCGCAGGACCACCGGCCTACGAGCAGTACTTC.

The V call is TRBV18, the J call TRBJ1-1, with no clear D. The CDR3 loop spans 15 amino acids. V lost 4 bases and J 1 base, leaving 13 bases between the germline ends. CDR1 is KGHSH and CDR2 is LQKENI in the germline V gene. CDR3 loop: CASSLDPVANTEAFF. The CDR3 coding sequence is TGTGCCAGCTCACTCGACCCGGTGGCGAACACTGAAGCTTTCTTT.

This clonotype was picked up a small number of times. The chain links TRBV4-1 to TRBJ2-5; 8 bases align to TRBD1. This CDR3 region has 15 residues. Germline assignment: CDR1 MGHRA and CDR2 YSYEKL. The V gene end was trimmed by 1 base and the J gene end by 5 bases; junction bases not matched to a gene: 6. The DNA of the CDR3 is TGCGCCAGCAGCCAAGGCGGACAGGGTGGCGAGACCCAGTACTTC. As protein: CASSQGGQGGETQYF.

This CDR3 is CASSLTPENIQYF. CDR3 nucleotide sequence: TGTGCCAGCAGTTTAACTCCAGAAAACATTCAGTACTTC. The rearrangement joins TRBV28 to TRBJ2-4; unclear D gene. This CDR3 is 13 amino acids long. Deletions cut 2 bases from V and 5 bases from J, with 7 bases between. Germline values: CDR1 MDHEN, CDR2 SYDVKM.

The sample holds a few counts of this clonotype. CDR3 sequence reads: CASRGPIHEQFF. The CDR3 DNA reads TGTGCCAGCAGAGGACCGATACATGAGCAGTTCTTC. This rearrangement joins TRBV25-1 to TRBJ2-1; no clear D gene. Germline loops: CDR1 MGHDK, CDR2 SYGVNS. This CDR3 has 12 amino acids. V was cut by 6 bases and J by 8 bases, with 11 bases left in between.

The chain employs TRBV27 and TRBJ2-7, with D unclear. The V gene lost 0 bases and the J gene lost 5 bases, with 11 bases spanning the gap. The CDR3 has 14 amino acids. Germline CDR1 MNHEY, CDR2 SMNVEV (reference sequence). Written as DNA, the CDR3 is TGTGCCAGCAGTTTATCCTCCCCGCTCCACGAGCAGTACTTC. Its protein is CASSLSSPLHEQYF.